The table lists the clone carrying this T cell receptor (beta chain) with a count of one. The data stem from a study of blood T cell repertoires in COVID-19. Study-level background: Acute and convalescent COVID-19 specimens originated in the United States, Italy and Spain. T cells, B-cell-depleted T cells, or PBMCs provided the cDNA or gDNA that served as material.

Under the authors' procedure: The authors estimated nucleated cell counts from reference gene primer amplification. Using immunoSEQ multiplex PCR, the repertoire was profiled, and TCRdb retains in-frame clones only, with some absent. That table furnishes V, J and clone size, whereas the DNA furnished D and trimming. The table records 81,000 or so clones, about 82% of them present only once. This receptor was identified in a man aged 45-60 years with active COVID-19. What was sequenced was peripheral blood.

DNA for the CDR3: TGTGCCACAAGCGGGGGGCCCAGACGAAACTACAATGAGCAGTTCTTC. Protein product: CATSGGPRRNYNEQFF. This chain connects TRBV24-1 to TRBJ2-1; 9 bases fit TRBD2. V lost 10 bases, J lost 3 bases, and 12 bases stayed unmatched. There are 16 residues in the CDR3. The germline gives CDR1 KGHDR, CDR2 SFDVKD.